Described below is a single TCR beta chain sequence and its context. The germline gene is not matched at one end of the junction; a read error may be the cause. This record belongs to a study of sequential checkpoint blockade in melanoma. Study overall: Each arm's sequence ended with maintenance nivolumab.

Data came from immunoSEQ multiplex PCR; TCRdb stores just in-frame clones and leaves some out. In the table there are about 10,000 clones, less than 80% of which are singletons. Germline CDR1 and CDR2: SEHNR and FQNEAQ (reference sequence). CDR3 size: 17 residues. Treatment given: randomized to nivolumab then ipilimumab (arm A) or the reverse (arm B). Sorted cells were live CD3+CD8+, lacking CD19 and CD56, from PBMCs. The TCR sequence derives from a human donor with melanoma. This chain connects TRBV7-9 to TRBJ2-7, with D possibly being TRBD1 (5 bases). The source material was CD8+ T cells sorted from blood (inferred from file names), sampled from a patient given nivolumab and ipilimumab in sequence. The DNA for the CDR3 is TGTGCCAGCAGCTTCGCCCCGCGACCGGTGGCAGGGTACGGGCAGTACTTC. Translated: CASSFAPRPVAGYGQYF.